This paragraph reports one TCR beta chain. As processed by the authors: Estimated nucleated cell counts came from reference gene primer amplification. Measured with immunoSEQ multiplex PCR; TCRdb has only the in-frame clones, and not every one. The V and J calls and clone size come from that table; D and trimming were worked out from the DNA. Of almost 250,000 clones in the sample, approximately 90% were seen once. The data originate from a study of blood T cell repertoires in COVID-19. The CDR3 has 15 residues. V was clipped by 4 bases and J by 2 bases; unmatched bases: 8. Germline lookup yields CDR1 SGHRS and CDR2 YFSETQ.

The sample was PBMCs or T cells enriched from blood (not recorded which). The chain carries TRBV5-1 and TRBJ1-1; TRBD1 aligns across 7 bases. This receptor was taken from a woman under 40 who had recovered from COVID-19. The CDR3 loop reads CASSPGQLINTEAFF. CDR3 nucleotide sequence: TGCGCCAGCAGCCCGGGACAGCTAATTAACACTGAAGCTTTCTTT.